Sequencing of this TCR beta chain was carried out in a study of T-cell reconstitution after alpha-beta-depleted transplantation in children (dated by TCRdb to the mid-2010s). Background for the entire study: The study quantitatively tracked T-cell immune reconstitution after TCRalphabeta/CD19-depleted allogeneic hematopoietic cell transplantation in children using TCR repertoire profiling. The study at large found these results: Hyperexpanded clone frequencies declined over subsequent months; after one year, T-cell counts and TCRbeta diversity were mostly attributed to newly produced T cells. In some patients, the high TCRbeta diversity seen at day 60 was put down to recipient T cells and intrathymic progenitors that had survived conditioning. About two months after transplant, the apparently early recovery of alphabetaT-cell counts reportedly depended on just several hundred clones that had expanded rapidly and came from non-depleted graft cells.

Library preparation employed PCR. Sequencing was performed on an Illumina HiSeq 2500. TCR library preparation used molecular barcoding, with unique molecular identifiers applied to normalize quantification of the TCRbeta repertoire. The raw public reads went through TCRdb reprocessing: fastp at Q25, MiXCR clone calling, in-frame beta chains kept. Identical CDR3 protein sequences are pooled into one entry, listed with their most common genes and DNA. This sample is represented by approximately 130,000 distinct CDR3 sequences; more than 9.5% of them were singletons. In total, the top ten clones hold less than 25% of the sample. Points on this clonotype: Its target antigen remains unknown. Base qualities are missing; no much larger clone stands one base away.

According to the germline V gene (reference sequence), CDR1 reads DFQATT and CDR2 reads SNEGSKA. The junction shows trimming of 6 bases on V and 2 bases on J, and the gene matches do not reach 6 bases of it. The CDR3 has 14 amino acids, counting the end cysteine and phenylalanine. Just CDR3 DNA is preserved here, 42 bases in frame from base 1. Sample treatment or condition, as interpreted from the label and publication: allogeneic hematopoietic cell transplantation with graft depleted of TCRalphabeta T cells and CD19 B cells. The transplant recipients were children given TCRalphabeta/CD19-depleted allogeneic hematopoietic cell grafts.

The receptor comes from a girl in the first two years of life who had a stem cell transplant for combined immunodeficiency, so the T cells may come from the graft donor. The rearrangement joined TRBV20-1 to TRBJ1-5; 8 nucleotides in the junction match TRBD1. Sequenced here: PBMCs, mostly from graft donor cells, sampled 180 days after TCRalphabeta/CD19-depleted stem cell transplant. The CDR3 protein sequence reads: CSAWSDRGNQPQHF. In nucleotides, the sequence is TGCAGTGCCTGGTCGGACAGGGGCAATCAGCCCCAGCATTTT.